The source of this T cell receptor beta chain is a study of CD8 T cells in Susac syndrome. Study findings and constraints: The authors acknowledged that their TCR sequencing and HLA analysis involved a relatively small number of individuals.

Sequencing of TCR beta was performed on blood CD8+ T cells and on blood CD4+ T cells. A quantity of about 0.5 to 1 ug RNA underwent reverse transcription using random hexamers. Amplification of TCR beta CDR3 by immunoSEQ multiplex PCR spanned 54 Vbeta and 13 Jbeta. TCRdb re-called the immunoSEQ multiplex PCR reads through MiXCR, storing one row per CDR3 protein. The data hold 250,000 to 300,000 distinct CDR3 sequences, with 65% to 90% observed a single time. The V and J ends lost 5 bases and 4 bases respectively, with 21 bases between them. This CDR3 contains 17 residues. The germline CDR1 and CDR2 sequences are MDHEN and SYDVKM. Concerning this clonotype: Its antigen is not known.

The clonotype originates from a human donor with multiple sclerosis. Sample: CD8+ T cells from PBMCs. The chain joins TRBV28 to TRBJ1-3, with D unresolved. CDR3 loop: CASSGFGTTEQGNTIYF. The CDR3 DNA reads TGTGCCAGCAGTGGTTTCGGTACAACCGAGCAGGGAAACACCATATATTTT. Filled out from reference TRBV28 and TRBJ1-3, the complete variable domain reads DVKVTQSSRYLVKRTGEKVFLECVQDMDHENMFWYRQDPGLGLRLIYFSYDVKMKEKGDIPEGYSVSREKKERFSLILESASTNQTSMYLCASSGFGTTEQGNTIYFGEGSWLTVV.